One and the same sample provided the 21 T cell receptor beta chains below, sequenced in a study of cytomegalovirus exposure and HLA in healthy donors. Amplification used 60 Vbeta primers and 13 Jbeta primers. The protocol was immunoSEQ multiplex PCR, while the TCRdb copy is restricted to in-frame clones and leaves out a portion. The table for this sample gives about 130,000 clones. Input material: PBMCs. The receptors here all came from a man aged 18 to 35 in good health and CMV-seronegative.

The chain recombines TRBV4-3 with TRBJ2-5, with a weak D call TRBD1 (5 bases). Trimming removed 0 bases at V and 2 bases at J, with 10 bases between. The CDR3 is made up of 15 amino acids. The germline V gene encodes CDR1 LGHNA and CDR2 YSLEER. The CDR3 nucleotides are TGCGCCAGCAGCCAAGATGGGGCACTTCAAGAGACCCAGTACTTC. It is translated as CASSQDGALQETQYF.

The chain links TRBV28 to TRBJ1-2; 8 positions agree with TRBD1. The germline V gene has CDR1 MDHEN and CDR2 SYDVKM. CDR3 size: 13 residues. The V segment lost 10 bases and the J segment 8 bases; nucleotides outside the gene matches: 12. CDR3 in DNA: TGTGCCATCCATCGGACAGGGCACGGCGGCTACACCTTC. It is translated as CAIHRTGHGGYTF.

The genes are TRBV9 and TRBJ2-2; no definite D call. CDR1 and CDR2 (germline): SGDLS, YYNGEE. Trimming cost V 4 bases and J 0 bases, with 13 bases left between them. The CDR3 is made up of 16 amino acids. The CDR3 spells CASSPGAPTNTGELFF. The CDR3 bases are TGTGCCAGCAGCCCCGGAGCACCCACGAACACCGGGGAGCTGTTTTTT.

This chain uses TRBV29-1 with TRBJ1-5; D gene ambiguous. CDR3 size: 13 residues. From germline, CDR1 is SQVTM and CDR2 ANQGSEA. V lost 7 bases, J lost 0 bases, and 10 bases lay in between. CDR3 bases: TGCAGCGCGGTTGCGGATAGCAATCAGCCCCAGCATTTT. It yields the protein CSAVADSNQPQHF.

The chain links TRBV2 to TRBJ2-3; 8 positions match TRBD2. V gave up 9 bases and J gave up 1 base; unmatched junction bases: 9. The CDR3 covers 15 residues. CDR1 and CDR2 (germline): SNHLY, FYNNEI. CDR3 coding DNA: TGTGCCAGTAGGGTTAGCGGGGAGGGCACAGATACGCAGTATTTT. Protein sequence: CASRVSGEGTDTQYF.

On this clone itself: At one end, the junction sequence differs from germline, possibly due to a read error. The chain joins TRBV7-3 to TRBJ2-7, with 9 bases matching TRBD1. Germline V CDR1 and CDR2: SGHTA, FQGTGA. The CDR3 length is 14 residues. The CDR3 loop is CASSVTGGRYEQYF. The CDR3 DNA follows: TGTGCCAGCAGCGTAACAGGGGGCCGGTACGAGCAGTACTTC.

The chain joins TRBV5-8 to TRBJ1-1; the match to TRBD1 covers 8 bases. Trimming cost V 4 bases and J 1 base; bases outside gene matches: 6. The germline CDR1 and CDR2 sequences are SGHTS and YDEGEE. CDR3 length equals 15 residues. The CDR3 sequence is CASSQRDRRNTEAFF. CDR3 sequence (DNA): TGTGCCAGCAGCCAGCGGGACAGGAGGAACACTGAAGCTTTCTTT.

The V and J genes are TRBV5-4 and TRBJ2-1; 8 bases align to TRBD2. The CDR3 runs to 16 residues. The V and J ends lost 3 bases and 9 bases, in that order; junction bases with no gene match: 14. Germline assignment: CDR1 SGHNT and CDR2 YYREEE (reference sequence). The CDR3 here is CASSSKPGGAVVEQFF. As DNA, the CDR3 is TGTGCCAGCAGCTCAAAGCCCGGGGGGGCGGTTGTTGAGCAGTTCTTC.

The genes are TRBV27 and TRBJ2-1; D is undetermined. This CDR3 contains 16 residues. The germline V and J ends were trimmed by 1 base and 0 bases, with 10 bases remaining between them. The germline V gene has CDR1 MNHEY and CDR2 SMNVEV (reference sequence). The DNA for the CDR3 is TGTGCCAGCAGTTTATTGAGGCGTAGCTCCTACAATGAGCAGTTCTTC. It is translated as CASSLLRRSSYNEQFF.

This chain connects TRBV5-5 to TRBJ2-7; TRBD1 aligns across 8 bases. With V trimmed by 4 bases and J by 2 bases, 2 bases remained unmatched. This CDR3 comprises 13 residues. Germline values: CDR1 SGHKS, CDR2 YYEKEE (reference sequence). This chain's CDR3 is CASSRGQAYEQYF. In DNA, the CDR3 is TGTGCCAGCAGCCGGGGACAGGCCTACGAGCAGTACTTC.

In nucleotides, the CDR3 is TGTGCCTGGAGTGTAGCAAGCGCTGAAGCTTTCTTT. Protein product: CAWSVASAEAFF. This rearrangement joins TRBV30 to TRBJ1-1; D is unclear. Germline V gene lookup returns CDR1 GTSNPN and CDR2 SVGIG (reference sequence). V gave up 0 bases and J gave up 6 bases, with 8 bases separating them. There are 12 residues in the CDR3.

CDR3 region: CASGRSGQGSGANVLTF. DNA for the CDR3: TGCGCCAGCGGGAGATCCGGACAGGGCTCTGGGGCCAACGTCCTGACTTTC. The chain couples TRBV10-1 to TRBJ2-6, with TRBD1 identical over 8 bases. The V gene's germline CDR1 is WNHNN and CDR2 SYGVQD (reference sequence). The CDR3 totals 17 residues. Trimming cost V 8 bases and J 0 bases; bases outside gene matches: 9.

The chain carries TRBV6-4 and TRBJ1-4; 7 positions agree with TRBD1. V trimming: 2 bases; J trimming: 5 bases; junction bases outside the gene matches: 11. The CDR3 sequence is 17 residues long. Germline V CDR1 and CDR2: MRHNA, SNTAGT. The chain's CDR3 is CASSDIRDSLLNEKLFF. The CDR3 bases are TGTGCCAGCAGTGACATCAGGGACAGCCTATTAAATGAAAAACTGTTTTTT.

The gene calls are TRBV5-1 and TRBJ1-3; 7 positions match TRBD1. This CDR3 has 16 residues. Germline trimming cut 5 bases from V and 2 bases from J; bases unmatched to any gene: 10. The V gene's germline CDR1 is SGHRS and CDR2 YFSETQ. The chain's CDR3 is CASRSGTEIAGNTIYF. As DNA, the CDR3 is TGCGCCAGCAGATCCGGGACAGAAATTGCTGGAAACACCATATATTTT.

In DNA, the CDR3 is TGCGCCAGCAGCGTTTGGACTAGCGGGAGCGGGAACATTCAGTACTTC. As protein: CASSVWTSGSGNIQYF. This rearrangement joins TRBV5-1 to TRBJ2-4; 13 bases align to TRBD2. J was trimmed by 7 bases and V by 4 bases; bases with no gene match: 8. CDR3 size: 16 residues. From germline, CDR1 is SGHRS and CDR2 YFSETQ.

This sequence joins TRBV27 and TRBJ2-2; 10 bases line up with TRBD2. The length of the CDR3 is 16 residues. With V trimmed by 3 bases and J by 4 bases, 5 bases remained unmatched. The V gene's germline CDR1 is MNHEY and CDR2 SMNVEV (reference sequence). The CDR3 DNA sequence: TGTGCCAGCAGTTTTGAGCTAGCGGGGGCCACCGGGGAGCTGTTTTTT. Protein product: CASSFELAGATGELFF.

The V call is TRBV28, the J call TRBJ2-7, with D possibly being TRBD2 (5 bases). The CDR3 totals 13 residues. The ends were cut back, 6 bases at V and 3 bases at J, with 12 bases in the middle. Per the germline V gene, CDR1 is MDHEN and CDR2 is SYDVKM. The CDR3 DNA sequence: TGTGCCAGCAGCACTGGGAGTGGCTACGAGCAGTACTTC. Translating gives CASSTGSGYEQYF.

CDR3 coding DNA: TGTGCCAGCAGTCAGGGTTCGGGCTCACCCCTCCACTTT. It specifies CASSQGSGSPLHF. This chain uses TRBV6-5 with TRBJ1-6, with D possibly being TRBD1 (5 bases). Trimming removed 5 bases from V and 10 bases from J, with 12 bases in between. The CDR3 totals 13 residues. Germline V gene data show CDR1 as MNHEY and CDR2 as SVGAGI.

The V gene is TRBV7-2, the J gene TRBJ1-2, with TRBD1 identical over 12 bases. Trimming removed 3 bases from V and 8 bases from J; junction bases left unmatched: 10. This CDR3 has 16 amino acids. CDR1 and CDR2 (germline): SGHTA, FQGNSA. DNA of the CDR3: TGTGCCAGCAGCTTGGTCCCCAGGGGACAGGGGGCGGGCTACACCTTC. The encoded protein is CASSLVPRGQGAGYTF.

The J gene is TRBJ1-3, the V gene TRBV7-6; D uncertain. Germline V lookup: CDR1 SGHVS, CDR2 FNYEAQ. V gave up 2 bases and J gave up 8 bases, with 10 bases separating them. CDR3 length: 13 amino acids. The chain's CDR3 is CASSLMMRDTIYF. CDR3 DNA: TGTGCCAGCAGCTTAATGATGAGGGACACCATATATTTT. Together with reference TRBV7-6 and TRBJ1-3, the CDR3 gives the full variable domain: GAGVSQSPRYKVTKRGQDVALRCDPISGHVSLYWYRQALGQGPEFLTYFNYEAQQDKSGLPNDRFSAERPEGSISTLTIQRTEQRDSAMYRCASSLMMRDTIYFGEGSWLTVV.

CDR3 sequence: CAISESSRSGTGTYEQYF. CDR3 DNA sequence: TGTGCCATCAGTGAGTCGAGTAGAAGTGGGACAGGGACCTACGAGCAGTACTTC. J is TRBJ2-7 and V is TRBV10-3; TRBD1 matches at 9 bases. This CDR3 is 18 amino acids long. Germline-derived CDR1 and CDR2 are ENHRY and SYGVKD. J lost 2 bases, V lost 0 bases, and 11 bases had no gene match.